One sample yielded the 4 T cell receptor beta chains listed below, sequenced in a study of blood T cell repertoires in COVID-19 (dated by TCRdb to about 2020). The library was produced with the immunoSEQ multiplex PCR assay. The table was pulled from immuneACCESS by TCRdb, which kept in-frame rearrangements only. Such tables lose some clones; where checked, under half of the loss comes from unresolved V genes, and the rest has no known cause. Recorded for this sample are roughly 210,000 clones; approximately 90% of them occurred a single time. The ten top clones hold less than 2% of the sample. The sequencing sample was made of peripheral blood. These receptor sequences come from a man aged 65 to 85 with acute or convalescent COVID-19.

The genes are TRBV30 and TRBJ2-7; possibly TRBD2 for D (6 bases). The V end was cut by 2 bases, the J end by 5 bases, with 13 bases between. CDR3 length: 13 residues. Germline CDR1 GTSNPN, CDR2 SVGIG (reference sequence). CDR3 coding DNA: TGTGCCTGGAGTCCGCGGGGAGGCCACGAGCAGTACTTC. Its translation is CAWSPRGGHEQYF.

J is TRBJ1-6 and V is TRBV4-1; D might be TRBD1 (6 bases). V lost 0 bases and J 8 bases, leaving 17 bases between the germline ends. CDR1 is MGHRA and CDR2 is YSYEKL in the germline V gene. This CDR3 is built from 17 residues. The CDR3 sequence is CASSQDSSGHGDSPLHF. CDR3 bases: TGCGCCAGCAGCCAAGATTCTTCGGGACACGGGGATTCACCCCTCCACTTT.

The chain has TRBV6-1 and TRBJ2-7, with 10 bases identical to TRBD1. This CDR3 is built from 15 residues. The J segment lost 6 bases and the V segment lost 0 bases, leaving 5 bases of the junction unmatched. Germline V gene sequence: CDR1 MNHNS, CDR2 SASEGT. The CDR3 here is CASSEAGGQGIEQYF. The CDR3 DNA follows: TGTGCCAGCAGTGAAGCAGGGGGACAGGGGATCGAGCAGTACTTC.

This clone was detected ten times or more. The chain uses TRBV19 and TRBJ1-3; 8 bases fit TRBD1. The CDR3 is made up of 13 amino acids. The ends lost 7 bases at V and 3 bases at J; junction bases unmatched: 2. CDR1 LNHDA and CDR2 SQIVND come from the germline V gene (reference sequence). The DNA for the CDR3 is TGTGCCAGTACCAGGGGGCTTGGAAACACCATATATTTT. Translating gives CASTRGLGNTIYF.